This is a list of T cell receptor beta chains from one sample in a study of shared clonotypes between healthy human individuals. TCRdb's table, derived via immunoSEQ multiplex PCR, lists solely in-frame clones and lacks some. The sample holds 2 million to 3 million clones, over 85% seen once. Sequencing was done on a sample of naive CD4+ T cells from PBMCs. All receptors derive from a man younger than 30 in good health. Some clones in this sample may be carry-over from other donors' samples. Each CDR3 is given with its conserved first and last residue. Each record gives: D gene, J gene, clone size, V gene, CDR3 DNA, CDR3 protein. The D gene is left open where the match is weak. Part of the rows lack a size; the others show once, few, many or a class for expanded clones.

>TRBD1|TRBJ2-7|.|TRBV5-1
TGCGCCAGCAGCTTAGACCTGGACAGGGTAGCCTACGAGCAGTACTTC
CASSLDLDRVAYEQYF
>.|TRBJ2-7|.|TRBV28
TGTGCCTCCAAAGGGGGACTTGGGGCCTACGAGCAGTACTTC
CASKGGLGAYEQYF
>TRBD2|TRBJ2-1|.|TRBV7-3
TGTGCCAGCAGCTTAAGGGGACTAGCAGGCAATGAGCAGTTCTTC
CASSLRGLAGNEQFF
>TRBD1|TRBJ2-2|.|TRBV27
TGTGCCAGCAGTTTCACTAGGACAGGGCGTAGCACCGGGGAGCTGTTTTTT
CASSFTRTGRSTGELFF
>TRBD1|TRBJ1-2|.|TRBV5-1
TGCGCCAGCAGCTTGGAACAGGGGGCTGGCTATGGCTACACCTTC
CASSLEQGAGYGYTF
>TRBD1|TRBJ2-2|.|TRBV30
TGTGCCTGGACCGGGACAGGGCCCTCCTACACCGGGGAGCTGTTTTTT
CAWTGTGPSYTGELFF
>TRBD1|TRBJ2-2|.|TRBV7-9
TGTGCCAGCAGCTCTCCGGGACAGGGGGCGGCGGGGGAGCTGTTTTTT
CASSSPGQGAAGELFF
>.|TRBJ1-2|.|TRBV5-1
TGCGCCAGCAGCTTGATGATGGGGGTTCACGGCTACACCTTC
CASSLMMGVHGYTF
>TRBD1|TRBJ2-3|.|TRBV7-9
TGTGCCAGCAGCCTTGACAGGGCGGTCACAGATACGCAGTATTTT
CASSLDRAVTDTQYF
>.|TRBJ1-2|.|TRBV4-1
TGCGCCAGCAGCCAAGGCACCAGGGGTCCCCTTAACTATGGCTACACCTTC
CASSQGTRGPLNYGYTF
>.|TRBJ2-5|.|TRBV5-4
TGTGCCAGCAGCGCGGACCCCCAAGAGACCCAGTACTTC
CASSADPQETQYF
>.|TRBJ2-5|.|TRBV27
TGTGCCAGCAGTCTTAGAACGATCGGTTTGGGGACCCGGGAGACCCAGTACTTC
CASSLRTIGLGTRETQYF
>TRBD1|TRBJ1-2|.|TRBV7-3
TGTGCCAGCAGCCTCACAGGGGAGGGCTACACCTTC
CASSLTGEGYTF
>.|TRBJ1-4|.|TRBV6-9
TGTGCCAGCAGCGGTCGTTCTGGAGACGGAAATGAAAAACTGTTTTTT
CASSGRSGDGNEKLFF
>TRBD1|TRBJ1-1|few|TRBV19
TGTGCCAGTAGTCGCCGGGACAGGGGGATTGGGCCTGAAGCTTTCTTT
CASSRRDRGIGPEAFF
>TRBD1|TRBJ1-2|.|TRBV29-1
TGCAGCGTCGGCGAGGGACAGACAGTCTATGGCTACACCTTC
CSVGEGQTVYGYTF
>.|TRBJ1-1|.|TRBV6-5
TGTGCCAGCAGTTACCACAGGGCTGCCGCTGAAGCTTTCTTT
CASSYHRAAAEAFF
>.|TRBJ1-1|.|TRBV15
TGTGCCACCAGGGTTAAATTGAACACTGAAGCTTTCTTT
CATRVKLNTEAFF
>.|TRBJ2-1|.|TRBV30
TGTGCCTGGAGTTACACGGGGAATGAGCAGTTCTTC
CAWSYTGNEQFF
>.|TRBJ1-2|.|TRBV6-1
TGTGCCAGCAGGGATCCAATGCTGGGTGGCTACACCTTC
CASRDPMLGGYTF
>.|TRBJ1-1|.|TRBV10-1
TGCGCCAGCAGTGAGCAGGGACGAGGAAACACTGAAGCTTTCTTT
CASSEQGRGNTEAFF
>.|TRBJ2-7|.|TRBV4-3
TGCGCCAGCAGCCAAGATGTGGGGGGAGTGGCCAGTTACGAGCAGTACTTC
CASSQDVGGVASYEQYF
>TRBD1|TRBJ1-1|.|TRBV6-6
TGTGCCGGGACAGTAAATTTGAACACTGAAGCTTTCTTT
CAGTVNLNTEAFF
>.|TRBJ1-2|.|TRBV19
TGTGCCAGTACTCAGGATAACTATGGCTACACCTTC
CASTQDNYGYTF
>.|TRBJ1-3|.|TRBV28
TGTGCCAGCAGTTTATGGAGTGAAACCCGTGGGGGAAACACCATATATTTT
CASSLWSETRGGNTIYF
>TRBD2|TRBJ2-3|once|TRBV30
TGTGCCTGGAGGGGGACTAGCGGGAGGGCGTGGACAGATACGCAGTATTTT
CAWRGTSGRAWTDTQYF
>TRBD2|TRBJ2-1|.|TRBV5-4
TGTGCCAGCAGCTGGGGGACTAGCGGGACGAGCTCCTACAATGAGCAGTTCTTC
CASSWGTSGTSSYNEQFF
>.|TRBJ2-7|.|TRBV21-1
TGTGCCAGCAGCCAAACAGGGGACTTAACCTACGAGCAGTACTTC
CASSQTGDLTYEQYF
>TRBD1|TRBJ1-2|.|TRBV9
TGTGCCAGCAGCCCCTCCGGGACAGGGGGCAGCCAGGGCTACACCTTC
CASSPSGTGGSQGYTF